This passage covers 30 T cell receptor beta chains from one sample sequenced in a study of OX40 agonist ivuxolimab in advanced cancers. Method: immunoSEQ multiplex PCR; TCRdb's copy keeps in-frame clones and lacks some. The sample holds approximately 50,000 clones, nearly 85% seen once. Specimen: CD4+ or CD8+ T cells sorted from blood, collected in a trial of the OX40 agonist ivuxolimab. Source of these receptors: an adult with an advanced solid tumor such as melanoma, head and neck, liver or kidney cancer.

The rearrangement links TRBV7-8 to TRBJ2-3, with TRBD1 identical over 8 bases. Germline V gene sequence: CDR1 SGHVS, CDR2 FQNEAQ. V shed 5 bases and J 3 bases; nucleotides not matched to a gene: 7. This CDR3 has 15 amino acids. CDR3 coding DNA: TGTGCCAGCAGCGCAAACAGGGGGAGAACAGATACGCAGTATTTT. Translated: CASSANRGRTDTQYF.

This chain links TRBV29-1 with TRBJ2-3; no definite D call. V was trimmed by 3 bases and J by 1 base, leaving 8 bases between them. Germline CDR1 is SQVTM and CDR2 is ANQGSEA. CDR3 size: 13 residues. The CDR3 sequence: CSVDRGGTDTQYF. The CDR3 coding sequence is TGCAGCGTTGATCGTGGGGGCACAGATACGCAGTATTTT.

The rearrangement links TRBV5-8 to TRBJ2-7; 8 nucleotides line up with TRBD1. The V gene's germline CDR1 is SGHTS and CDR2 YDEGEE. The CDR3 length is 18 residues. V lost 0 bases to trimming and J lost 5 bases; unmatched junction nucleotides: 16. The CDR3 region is CASSLGLVGQAAYDEQYF. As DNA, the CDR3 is TGTGCCAGCAGCTTGGGGTTGGTGGGACAGGCGGCTTACGACGAGCAGTACTTC.

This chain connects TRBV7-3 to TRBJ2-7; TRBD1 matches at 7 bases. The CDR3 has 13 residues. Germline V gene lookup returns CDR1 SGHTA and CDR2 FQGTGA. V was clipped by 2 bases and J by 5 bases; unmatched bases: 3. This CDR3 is CASSLGQEDEQYF. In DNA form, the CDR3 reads TGTGCCAGCAGCTTAGGACAGGAGGACGAGCAGTACTTC.

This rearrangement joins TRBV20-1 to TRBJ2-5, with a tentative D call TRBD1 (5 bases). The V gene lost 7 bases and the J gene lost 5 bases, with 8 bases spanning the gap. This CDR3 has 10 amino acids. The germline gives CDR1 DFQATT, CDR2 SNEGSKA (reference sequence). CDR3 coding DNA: TGCAGTGTGGGGCTTGAGACCCAGTACTTC. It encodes CSVGLETQYF.

The CDR3 bases are TGTGCCAGCAGTGGAGCCAAGGGAGAAAAACTGTTTTTT. This translates into CASSGAKGEKLFF. V is TRBV6-5 and J is TRBJ1-4; D gene uncertain. Trimming shortened V by 5 bases and J by 8 bases, and 12 bases separated the two germline ends. The CDR3 extends over 13 amino acids. Germline assignment: CDR1 MNHEY and CDR2 SVGAGI.

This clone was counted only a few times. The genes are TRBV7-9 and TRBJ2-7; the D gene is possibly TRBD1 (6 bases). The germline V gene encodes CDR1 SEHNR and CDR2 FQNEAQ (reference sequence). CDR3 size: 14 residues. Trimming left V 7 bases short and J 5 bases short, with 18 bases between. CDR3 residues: CASTQGTSVHEQYF. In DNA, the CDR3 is TGTGCCAGCACCCAGGGGACCTCCGTGCACGAGCAGTACTTC. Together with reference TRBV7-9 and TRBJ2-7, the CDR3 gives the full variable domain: DTGVSQNPRHKITKRGQNVTFRCDPISEHNRLYWYRQTLGQGPEFLTYFQNEAQLEKSRLLSDRFSAERPKGSFSTLEIQRTEQGDSAMYLCASTQGTSVHEQYFGPGTRLTVT.

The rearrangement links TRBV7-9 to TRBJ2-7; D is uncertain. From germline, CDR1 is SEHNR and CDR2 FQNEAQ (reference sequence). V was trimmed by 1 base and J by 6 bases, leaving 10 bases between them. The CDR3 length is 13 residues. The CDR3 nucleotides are TGTGCCAGCAGCTTAGTTTTGGTTTCCGAGCAGTACTTC. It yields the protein CASSLVLVSEQYF.

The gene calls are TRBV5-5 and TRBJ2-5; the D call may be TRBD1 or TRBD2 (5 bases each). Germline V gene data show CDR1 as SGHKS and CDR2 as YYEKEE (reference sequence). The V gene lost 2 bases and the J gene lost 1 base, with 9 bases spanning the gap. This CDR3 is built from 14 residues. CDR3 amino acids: CASSLVGAQETQYF. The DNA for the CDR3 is TGTGCCAGCAGCTTAGTCGGGGCCCAAGAGACCCAGTACTTC.

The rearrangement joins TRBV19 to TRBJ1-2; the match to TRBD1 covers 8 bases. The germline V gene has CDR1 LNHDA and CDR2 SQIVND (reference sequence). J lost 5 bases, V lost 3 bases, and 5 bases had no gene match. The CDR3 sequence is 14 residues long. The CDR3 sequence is CASSIEGQAYGYTF. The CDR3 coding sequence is TGTGCCAGTAGTATTGAGGGACAGGCTTATGGCTACACCTTC.

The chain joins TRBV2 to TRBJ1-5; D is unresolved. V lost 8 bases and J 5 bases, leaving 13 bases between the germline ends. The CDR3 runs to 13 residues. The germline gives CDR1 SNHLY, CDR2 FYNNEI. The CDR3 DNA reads TGTGCCAGCCAGTTATTATGGGATCAGCCCCAGCATTTT. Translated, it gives CASQLLWDQPQHF.

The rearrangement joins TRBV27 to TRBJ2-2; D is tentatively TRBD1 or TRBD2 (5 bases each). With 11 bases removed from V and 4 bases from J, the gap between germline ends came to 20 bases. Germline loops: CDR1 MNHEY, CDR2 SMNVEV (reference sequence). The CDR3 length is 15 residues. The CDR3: CASATGTLGTGELFF. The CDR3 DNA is TGTGCCTCTGCCACCGGGACCCTGGGCACCGGGGAGCTGTTTTTT.

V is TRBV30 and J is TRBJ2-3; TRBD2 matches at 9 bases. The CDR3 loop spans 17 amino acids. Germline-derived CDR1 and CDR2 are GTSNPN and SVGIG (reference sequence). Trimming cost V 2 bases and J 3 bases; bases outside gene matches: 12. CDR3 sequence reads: CAWSSPISGGVTDTQYF. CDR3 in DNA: TGTGCCTGGAGTTCGCCGATTAGCGGGGGTGTAACAGATACGCAGTATTTT.

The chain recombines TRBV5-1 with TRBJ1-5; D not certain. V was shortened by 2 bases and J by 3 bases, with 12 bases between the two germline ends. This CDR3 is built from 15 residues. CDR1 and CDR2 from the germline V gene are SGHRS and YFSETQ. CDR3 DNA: TGCGCCAGCAGCTTAGGCCAGACACCCAATCAGCCCCAGCATTTT. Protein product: CASSLGQTPNQPQHF. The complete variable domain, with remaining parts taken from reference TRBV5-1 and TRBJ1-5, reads KAGVTQTPRYLIKTRGQQVTLSCSPISGHRSVSWYQQTPGQGLQFLFEYFSETQRNKGNFPGRFSGRQFSNSRSEMNVSTLELGDSALYLCASSLGQTPNQPQHFGDGTRLSIL.

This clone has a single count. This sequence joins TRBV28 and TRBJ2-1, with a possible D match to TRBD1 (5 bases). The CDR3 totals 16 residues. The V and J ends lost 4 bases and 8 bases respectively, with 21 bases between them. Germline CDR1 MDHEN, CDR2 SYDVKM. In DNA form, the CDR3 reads TGTGCCAGCAGTTCACCGAGTGCAGGGTTACGACATGAGCAGTTCTTC. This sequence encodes CASSSPSAGLRHEQFF.

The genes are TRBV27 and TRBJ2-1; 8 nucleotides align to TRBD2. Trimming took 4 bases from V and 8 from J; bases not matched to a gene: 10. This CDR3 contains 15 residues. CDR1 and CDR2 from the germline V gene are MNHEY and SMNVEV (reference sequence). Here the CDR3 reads CASSSKAGAIYEQFF. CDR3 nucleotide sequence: TGTGCCAGCAGTTCCAAAGCGGGGGCCATCTATGAGCAGTTCTTC.

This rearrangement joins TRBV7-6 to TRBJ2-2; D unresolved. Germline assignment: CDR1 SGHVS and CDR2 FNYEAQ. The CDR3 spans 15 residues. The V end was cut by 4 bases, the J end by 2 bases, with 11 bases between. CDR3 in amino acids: CASSSPALNTGELFF. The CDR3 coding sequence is TGTGCCAGCAGCTCCCCGGCCCTAAACACCGGGGAGCTGTTTTTT.

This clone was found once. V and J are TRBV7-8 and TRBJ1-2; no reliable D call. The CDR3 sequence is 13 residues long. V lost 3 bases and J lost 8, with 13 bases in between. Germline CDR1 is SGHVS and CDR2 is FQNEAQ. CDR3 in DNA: TGTGCCAGCAGCTTTTCAGAGGAGAGAGGCTACACCTTC. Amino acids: CASSFSEERGYTF.

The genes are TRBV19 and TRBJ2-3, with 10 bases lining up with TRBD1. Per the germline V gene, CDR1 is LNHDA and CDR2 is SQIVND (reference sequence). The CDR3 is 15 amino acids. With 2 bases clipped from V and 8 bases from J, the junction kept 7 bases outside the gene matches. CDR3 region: CASSITGTGVVTQYF. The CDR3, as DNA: TGTGCCAGTAGTATAACCGGGACAGGGGTAGTTACGCAGTATTTT.

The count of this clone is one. The CDR3 loop is CASTPAAQDSEAFF. CDR3 nucleotides: TGTGCCAGCACCCCGGCGGCACAGGATTCTGAAGCTTTCTTT. The V call is TRBV27, the J call TRBJ1-1; a possible D gene is TRBD1 (5 bases). The V gene's germline CDR1 is MNHEY and CDR2 SMNVEV (reference sequence). V gave up 7 bases and J gave up 6 bases, with 18 bases separating them. This CDR3 comprises 14 residues.

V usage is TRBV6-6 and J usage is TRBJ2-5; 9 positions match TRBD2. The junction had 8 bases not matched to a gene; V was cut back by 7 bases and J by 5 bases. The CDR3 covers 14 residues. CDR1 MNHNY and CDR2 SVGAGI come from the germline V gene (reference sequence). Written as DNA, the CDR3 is TGTGCCAGCAACCGCGGGGGGGCCTGGGAGACCCAGTACTTC. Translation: CASNRGGAWETQYF.

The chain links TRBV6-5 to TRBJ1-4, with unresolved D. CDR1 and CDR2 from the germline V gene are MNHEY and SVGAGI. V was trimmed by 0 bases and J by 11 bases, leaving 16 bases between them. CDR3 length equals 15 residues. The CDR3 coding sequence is TGTGCCAGCAGTTACTCGACCGGCAATAATGGGAAACTGTTTTTT. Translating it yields CASSYSTGNNGKLFF.

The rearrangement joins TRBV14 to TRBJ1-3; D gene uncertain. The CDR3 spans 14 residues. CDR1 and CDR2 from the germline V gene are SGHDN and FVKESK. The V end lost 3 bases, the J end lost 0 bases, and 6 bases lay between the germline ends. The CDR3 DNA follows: TGTGCCAGCAGCCAGAAGGGCTCTGGAAACACCATATATTTT. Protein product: CASSQKGSGNTIYF.

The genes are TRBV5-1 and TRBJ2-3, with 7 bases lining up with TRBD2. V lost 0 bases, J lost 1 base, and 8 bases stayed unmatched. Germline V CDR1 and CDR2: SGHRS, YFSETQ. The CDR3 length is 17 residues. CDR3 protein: CASSLELRGRGTDTQYF. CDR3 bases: TGCGCCAGCAGCTTGGAGTTGCGGGGGAGGGGCACAGATACGCAGTATTTT.

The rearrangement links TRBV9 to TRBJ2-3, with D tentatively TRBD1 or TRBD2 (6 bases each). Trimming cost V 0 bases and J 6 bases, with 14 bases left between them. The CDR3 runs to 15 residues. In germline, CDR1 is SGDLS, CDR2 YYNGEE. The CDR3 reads CASSVAGALRDTQYF. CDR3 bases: TGTGCCAGCAGCGTAGCGGGGGCCCTCCGGGATACGCAGTATTTT.

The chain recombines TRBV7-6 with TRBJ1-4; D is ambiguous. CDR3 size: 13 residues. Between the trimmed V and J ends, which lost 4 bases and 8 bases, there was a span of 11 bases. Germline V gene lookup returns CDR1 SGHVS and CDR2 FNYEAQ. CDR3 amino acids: CASSSPGGEKLFF. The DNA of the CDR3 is TGTGCCAGCAGCTCCCCGGGCGGGGAAAAACTGTTTTTT.

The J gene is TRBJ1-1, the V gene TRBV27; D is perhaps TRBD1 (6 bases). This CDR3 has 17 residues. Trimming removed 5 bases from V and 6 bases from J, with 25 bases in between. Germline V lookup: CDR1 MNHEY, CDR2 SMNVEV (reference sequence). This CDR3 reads CASSLQGGVGGRSEAFF. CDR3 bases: TGTGCCAGCAGTCTCCAGGGTGGAGTAGGGGGGAGGTCTGAAGCTTTCTTT.

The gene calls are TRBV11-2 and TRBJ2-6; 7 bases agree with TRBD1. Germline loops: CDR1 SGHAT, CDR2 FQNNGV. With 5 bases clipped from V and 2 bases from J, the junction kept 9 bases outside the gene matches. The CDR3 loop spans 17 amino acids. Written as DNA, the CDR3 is TGTGCCAGCAGCGCACAGGGGTGGGCTGCTGGGGCCAACGTCCTGACTTTC. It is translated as CASSAQGWAAGANVLTF.

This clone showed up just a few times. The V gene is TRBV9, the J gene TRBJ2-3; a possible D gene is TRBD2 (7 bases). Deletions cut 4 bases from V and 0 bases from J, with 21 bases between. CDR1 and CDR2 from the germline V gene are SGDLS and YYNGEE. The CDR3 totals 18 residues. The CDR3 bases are TGTGCCAGCAGCCCCCAGGTCGGGGGGCCGGGGAGCACAGATACGCAGTATTTT. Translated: CASSPQVGGPGSTDTQYF.

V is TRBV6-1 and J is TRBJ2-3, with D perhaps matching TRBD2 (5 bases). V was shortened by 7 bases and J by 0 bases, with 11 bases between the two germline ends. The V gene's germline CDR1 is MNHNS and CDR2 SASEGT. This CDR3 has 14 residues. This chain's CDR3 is CASIRSGSTDTQYF. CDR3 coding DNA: TGTGCCAGCATTAGGAGCGGAAGCACAGATACGCAGTATTTT.